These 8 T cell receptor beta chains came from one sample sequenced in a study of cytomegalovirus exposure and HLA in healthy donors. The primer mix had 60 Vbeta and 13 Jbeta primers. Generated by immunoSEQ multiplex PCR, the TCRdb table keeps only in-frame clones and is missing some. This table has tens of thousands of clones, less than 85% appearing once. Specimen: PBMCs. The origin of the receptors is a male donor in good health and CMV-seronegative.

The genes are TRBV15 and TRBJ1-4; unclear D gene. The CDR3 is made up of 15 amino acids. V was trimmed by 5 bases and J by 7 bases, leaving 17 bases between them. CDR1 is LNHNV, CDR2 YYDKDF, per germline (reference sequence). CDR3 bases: TGTGCCACCAGCCGCACCGCCTTGGAGGGTGAAAAACTGTTTTTT. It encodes CATSRTALEGEKLFF.

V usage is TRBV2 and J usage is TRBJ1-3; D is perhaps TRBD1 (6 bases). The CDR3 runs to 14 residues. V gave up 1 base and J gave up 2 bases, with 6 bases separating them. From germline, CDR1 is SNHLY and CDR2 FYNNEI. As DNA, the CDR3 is TGTGCCAGCAGTGAAGACAGGGCTGGAAACACCATATATTTT. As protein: CASSEDRAGNTIYF.

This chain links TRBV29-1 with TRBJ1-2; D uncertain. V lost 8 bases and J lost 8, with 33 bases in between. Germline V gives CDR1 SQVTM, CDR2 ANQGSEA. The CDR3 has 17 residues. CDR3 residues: CSPKVGRVPGADQGYTF. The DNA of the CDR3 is TGCAGCCCCAAGGTCGGGAGGGTCCCCGGAGCAGATCAGGGCTACACCTTC.

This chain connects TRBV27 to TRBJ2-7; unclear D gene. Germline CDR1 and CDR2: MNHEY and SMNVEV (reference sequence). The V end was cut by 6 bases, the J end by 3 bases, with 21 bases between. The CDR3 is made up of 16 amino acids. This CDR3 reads CASSSRTHISLYEQYF. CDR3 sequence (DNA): TGTGCCAGCAGCTCCCGAACCCACATCTCCCTCTACGAGCAGTACTTC.

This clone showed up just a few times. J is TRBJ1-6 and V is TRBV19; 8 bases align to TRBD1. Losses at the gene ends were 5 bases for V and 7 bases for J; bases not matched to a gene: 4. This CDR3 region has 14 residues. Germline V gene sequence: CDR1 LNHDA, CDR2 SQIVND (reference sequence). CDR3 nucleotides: TGTGCCAGTAGTGACAGGGGCGGAAATTCACCCCTCCACTTT. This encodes CASSDRGGNSPLHF.

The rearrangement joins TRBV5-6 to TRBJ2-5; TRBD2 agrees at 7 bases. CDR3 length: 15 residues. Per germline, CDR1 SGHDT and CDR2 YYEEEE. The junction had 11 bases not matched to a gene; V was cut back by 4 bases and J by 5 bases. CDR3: CASSLKRLAAETQYF. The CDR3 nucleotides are TGTGCCAGCAGCCTGAAACGACTAGCAGCTGAGACCCAGTACTTC.

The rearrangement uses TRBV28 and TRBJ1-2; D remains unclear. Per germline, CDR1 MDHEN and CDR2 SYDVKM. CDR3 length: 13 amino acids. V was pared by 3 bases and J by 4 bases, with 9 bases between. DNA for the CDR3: TGTGCCAGCAGTTTCAATGACATCTATGGCTACACCTTC. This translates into CASSFNDIYGYTF.

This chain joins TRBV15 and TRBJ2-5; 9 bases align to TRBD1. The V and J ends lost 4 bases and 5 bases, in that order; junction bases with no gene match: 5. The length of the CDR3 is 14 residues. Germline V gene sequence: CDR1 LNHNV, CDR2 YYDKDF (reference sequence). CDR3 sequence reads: CATSTGQGVETQYF. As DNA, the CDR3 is TGTGCCACCAGCACGGGACAGGGAGTCGAGACCCAGTACTTC.